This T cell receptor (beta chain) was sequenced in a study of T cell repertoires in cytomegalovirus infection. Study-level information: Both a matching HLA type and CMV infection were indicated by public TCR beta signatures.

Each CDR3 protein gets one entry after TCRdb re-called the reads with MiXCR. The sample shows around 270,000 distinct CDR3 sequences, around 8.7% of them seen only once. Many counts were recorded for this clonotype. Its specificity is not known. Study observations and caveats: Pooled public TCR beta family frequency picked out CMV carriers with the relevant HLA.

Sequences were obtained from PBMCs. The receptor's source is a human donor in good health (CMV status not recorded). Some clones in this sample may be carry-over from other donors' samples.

DNA for the CDR3: TGTGCCAGCAGTTTCCCACCCACAAGGACTGAAGCTTTCTTT. Translating gives CASSFPPTRTEAFF. The gene calls are TRBV12-3 or TRBV12-4 and TRBJ1-1; no firm D call. V was trimmed by 3 bases and J by 5 bases, leaving 13 bases between them. CDR3 size: 14 residues.